This T cell receptor beta chain derives from a study of OX40 agonist ivuxolimab in advanced cancers. Sequencing was performed with immunoSEQ multiplex PCR; in TCRdb, only in-frame clones are kept and a portion is missing. This table has around 80,000 clones, more than 85% appearing once. Germline V gene lookup returns CDR1 SGHRS and CDR2 YFSETQ. With V trimmed by 4 bases and J by 3 bases, 5 bases remained unmatched. This CDR3 comprises 15 residues. V is TRBV5-1 and J is TRBJ2-7, with TRBD1 identical over 12 bases. The source material was CD4+ or CD8+ T cells sorted from blood, sampled in a trial of the OX40 agonist ivuxolimab. This TCR derives from an adult with an advanced solid tumor such as melanoma, head and neck, liver or kidney cancer. CDR3 residues: CASSPGTGGFYEQYF. CDR3 bases: TGCGCCAGCAGCCCCGGGACAGGGGGCTTCTACGAGCAGTACTTC.